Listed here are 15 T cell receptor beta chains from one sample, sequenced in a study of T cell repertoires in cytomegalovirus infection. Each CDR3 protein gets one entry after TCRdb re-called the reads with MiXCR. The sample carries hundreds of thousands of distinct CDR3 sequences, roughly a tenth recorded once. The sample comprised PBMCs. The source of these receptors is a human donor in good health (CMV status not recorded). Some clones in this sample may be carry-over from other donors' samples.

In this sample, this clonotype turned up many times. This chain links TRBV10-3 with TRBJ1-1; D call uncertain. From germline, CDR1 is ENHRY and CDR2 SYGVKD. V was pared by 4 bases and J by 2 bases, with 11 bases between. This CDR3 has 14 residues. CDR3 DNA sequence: TGTGCCATCAGTGTAGATTCAGTTAACACTGAAGCTTTCTTT. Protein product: CAISVDSVNTEAFF.

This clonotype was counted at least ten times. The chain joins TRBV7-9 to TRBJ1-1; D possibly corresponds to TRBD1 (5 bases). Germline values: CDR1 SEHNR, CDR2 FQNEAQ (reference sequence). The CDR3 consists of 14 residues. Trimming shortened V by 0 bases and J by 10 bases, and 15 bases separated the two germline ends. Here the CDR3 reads CASSLAEGTGGAFF. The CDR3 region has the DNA TGTGCCAGCAGCTTAGCGGAGGGGACCGGGGGAGCTTTCTTT.

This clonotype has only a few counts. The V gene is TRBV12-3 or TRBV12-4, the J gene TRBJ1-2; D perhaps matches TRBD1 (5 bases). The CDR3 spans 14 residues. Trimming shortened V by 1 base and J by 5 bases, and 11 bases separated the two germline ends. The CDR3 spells CASSLEGRDYGYTF. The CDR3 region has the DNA TGTGCCAGCAGTTTAGAGGGCAGGGATTATGGCTACACCTTC.

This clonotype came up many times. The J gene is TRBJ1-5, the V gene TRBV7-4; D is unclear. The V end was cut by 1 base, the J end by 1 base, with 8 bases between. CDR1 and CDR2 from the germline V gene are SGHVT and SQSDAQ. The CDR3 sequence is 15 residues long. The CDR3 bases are TGTGCCAGCAGCTTAGTAGAAGTCAGCAATCAGCCCCAGCATTTT. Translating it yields CASSLVEVSNQPQHF.

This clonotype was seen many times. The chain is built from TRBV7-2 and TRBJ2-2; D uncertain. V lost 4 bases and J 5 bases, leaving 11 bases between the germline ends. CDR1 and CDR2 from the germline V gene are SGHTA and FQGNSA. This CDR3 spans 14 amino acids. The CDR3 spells CASSSRTVTGELFF. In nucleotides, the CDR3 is TGTGCCAGCAGCTCCCGGACGGTTACCGGGGAGCTGTTTTTT. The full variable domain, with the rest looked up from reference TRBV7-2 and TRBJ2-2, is GAGVSQSPSNKVTEKGKDVELRCDPISGHTALYWYRQSLGQGLEFLIYFQGNSAPDKSGLPSDRFSAERTGGSVSTLTIQRTQQEDSAVYLCASSSRTVTGELFFGEGSRLTVL.

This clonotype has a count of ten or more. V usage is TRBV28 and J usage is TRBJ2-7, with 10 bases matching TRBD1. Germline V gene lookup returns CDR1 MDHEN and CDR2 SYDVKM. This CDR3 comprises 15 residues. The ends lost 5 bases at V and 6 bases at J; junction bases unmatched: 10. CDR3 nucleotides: TGTGCCAGCAGTGATACCGGGACAGGGGCCGTCGAGCAGTACGTC. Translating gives CASSDTGTGAVEQYV.

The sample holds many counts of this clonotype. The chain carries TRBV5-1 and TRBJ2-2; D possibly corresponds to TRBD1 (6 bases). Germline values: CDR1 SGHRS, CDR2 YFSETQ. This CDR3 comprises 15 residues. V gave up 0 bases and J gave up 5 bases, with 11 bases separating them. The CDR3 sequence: CASSLGDMLTGELFF. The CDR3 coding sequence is TGCGCCAGCAGCTTGGGGGACATGTTGACCGGGGAGCTGTTTTTT.

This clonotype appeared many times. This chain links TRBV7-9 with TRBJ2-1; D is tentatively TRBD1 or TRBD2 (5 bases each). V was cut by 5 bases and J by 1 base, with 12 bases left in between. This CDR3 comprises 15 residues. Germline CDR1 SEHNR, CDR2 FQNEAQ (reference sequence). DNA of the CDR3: TGTGCCAGCAGCCCAGCGGCAGGGTCCTACAATGAGCAGTTCTTC. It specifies CASSPAAGSYNEQFF.

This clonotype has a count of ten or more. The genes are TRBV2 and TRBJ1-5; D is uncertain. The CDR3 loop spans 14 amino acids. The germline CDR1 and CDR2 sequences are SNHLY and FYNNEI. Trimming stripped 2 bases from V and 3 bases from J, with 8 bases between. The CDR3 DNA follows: TGTGCCAGCAGTGAAAGGCAGGACAATCAGCCCCAGCATTTT. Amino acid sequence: CASSERQDNQPQHF.

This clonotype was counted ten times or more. The CDR3 bases are TGCGCCAGCAGCCAAGCATGGGACGGGGGGGCCGAGAATACGCAGTATTTT. Encoded protein: CASSQAWDGGAENTQYF. The rearrangement links TRBV4-3 to TRBJ2-3; 8 nucleotides align to TRBD2. The germline V gene encodes CDR1 LGHNA and CDR2 YSLEER. J was trimmed by 7 bases and V by 1 base; bases with no gene match: 13. The CDR3 spans 17 residues.

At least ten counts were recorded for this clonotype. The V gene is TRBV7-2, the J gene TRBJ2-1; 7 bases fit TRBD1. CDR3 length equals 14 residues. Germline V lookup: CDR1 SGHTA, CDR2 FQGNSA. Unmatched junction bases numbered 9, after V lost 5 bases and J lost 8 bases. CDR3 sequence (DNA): TGTGCCAGCAGCCCGCAATTCCAGGGGGATGAGCAGTTCTTC. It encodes CASSPQFQGDEQFF.

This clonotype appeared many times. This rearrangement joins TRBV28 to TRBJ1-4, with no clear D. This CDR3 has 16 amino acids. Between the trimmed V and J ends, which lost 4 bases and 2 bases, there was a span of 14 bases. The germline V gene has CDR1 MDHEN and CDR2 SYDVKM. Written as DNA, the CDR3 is TGTGCCAGCAGTTCCCCCACCCCGGGGACTAATGAAAAACTGTTTTTT. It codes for CASSSPTPGTNEKLFF.

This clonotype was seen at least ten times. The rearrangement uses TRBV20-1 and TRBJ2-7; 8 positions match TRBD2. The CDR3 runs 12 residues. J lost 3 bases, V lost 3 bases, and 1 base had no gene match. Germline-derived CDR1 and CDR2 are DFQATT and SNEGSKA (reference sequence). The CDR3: CSASSGDYEQYF. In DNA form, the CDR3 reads TGCAGTGCTAGTAGCGGGGACTACGAGCAGTACTTC.

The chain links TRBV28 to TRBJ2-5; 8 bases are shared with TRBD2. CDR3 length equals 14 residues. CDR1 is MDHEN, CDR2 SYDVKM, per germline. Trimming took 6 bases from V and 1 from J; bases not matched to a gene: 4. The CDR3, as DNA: TGTGCCAGCAGAAGAGCGGGGGTCCAAGAGACCCAGTACTTC. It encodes CASRRAGVQETQYF.

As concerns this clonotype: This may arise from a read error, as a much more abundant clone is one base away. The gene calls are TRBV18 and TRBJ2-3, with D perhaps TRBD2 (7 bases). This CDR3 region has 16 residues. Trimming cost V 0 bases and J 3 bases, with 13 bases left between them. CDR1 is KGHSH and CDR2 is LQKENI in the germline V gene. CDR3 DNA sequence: TGTGCCAGCTCACCACCGTCGCGGGGGCAAACAGATACGCAGTATTTT. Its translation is CASSPPSRGQTDTQYF.